The entry below gives a single T cell receptor beta chain sequence along with its context. The antigen remains unidentified. Sequencing was performed with immunoSEQ multiplex PCR; in TCRdb, only in-frame clones are kept and a portion is missing. The sample carries 55,000 to 75,000 clones, around 84% recorded once. This record comes from a study of OX40 agonist ivuxolimab in advanced cancers. Study-level findings and limits: More expanded clones were seen, on average, in CD8+ T cells than in CD4+. The specificity for antigen of the expanded peripheral T cells was not determined.

V lost 6 bases and J 0 bases, leaving 13 bases between the germline ends. Per the germline V gene, CDR1 is MRHNA and CDR2 is SNTAGT. The length of the CDR3 is 15 residues. The starting material was CD4+ or CD8+ T cells sorted from blood, obtained in a trial of the OX40 agonist ivuxolimab. The chain employs TRBV6-4 and TRBJ2-3; D tentatively fits TRBD1 or TRBD2 (6 bases each). This TCR was sampled from an adult with an advanced solid tumor such as melanoma, head and neck, liver or kidney cancer. The CDR3: CASRPTGTSTDTQYF. CDR3 nucleotide sequence: TGTGCCAGCAGACCCACAGGGACTAGCACAGATACGCAGTATTTT.